A selection of T cell receptor beta chains follows, all from one sample in a study of cytomegalovirus exposure and HLA in healthy donors. Only in-frame clones appear in the TCRdb table, and some are missing; sequencing was by immunoSEQ multiplex PCR. The table lists roughly 100,000 clones, approximately 80% of them singletons. Sample: PBMCs. These receptors came from a man younger than 40 in good health and CMV-seronegative. The CDR3 runs from the conserved cysteine through the conserved F or W. A D gene is named only where the DNA matches it firmly. Some rows have no size entry. The others give once, few or many, or a class for an expanded clone.

size: once
D: -
J: TRBJ1-1
V: TRBV11-2
DNA: TGTGCCAGCAGCCCAACCGTTCCCCTTGACAGTGAAGCTTTCTTT
CDR3: CASSPTVPLDSEAFF

size: -
D: -
J: TRBJ2-1
V: TRBV7-6
DNA: TGTGCCAGCAGCTTAGTTGCTAGCGCGTCCTACAATGAGCAGTTCTTC
CDR3: CASSLVASASYNEQFF

size: -
D: TRBD1
J: TRBJ1-4
V: TRBV11-2
DNA: TGTGCCAGCAGCTTAGTAGGGGGCCTGGAAAAACTGTTTTTT
CDR3: CASSLVGGLEKLFF

size: -
D: -
J: TRBJ2-5
V: TRBV5-4
DNA: TGTGCCAGCAGCTTTACACAAGAGACCCAGTACTTC
CDR3: CASSFTQETQYF

size: once
D: -
J: TRBJ1-2
V: TRBV15
DNA: TGTGCCACCAGCAGAGAACTTGGCGGGGTGTGGGGCTACACCTTC
CDR3: CATSRELGGVWGYTF

size: -
D: -
J: TRBJ1-1
V: TRBV6-1
DNA: TGTGCCAGCACTCGCGGAGGGGCGGACACTGAAGCTTTCTTT
CDR3: CASTRGGADTEAFF

size: -
D: TRBD1
J: TRBJ2-7
V: TRBV19
DNA: TGTGCCAGTAGCCCTCTTGAGACAGGGACCTACGAGCAGTACTTC
CDR3: CASSPLETGTYEQYF

size: -
D: -
J: TRBJ2-7
V: TRBV20-1
DNA: TGCAGTGCGCGACAGGCCTACGAGCAGTACTTC
CDR3: CSARQAYEQYF

size: -
D: TRBD1
J: TRBJ2-1
V: TRBV28
DNA: TGTGCCAGCAGTTCCGGACAGGGGTTTCTTCTGTTCTTC
CDR3: CASSSGQGFLLFF

size: -
D: -
J: TRBJ2-7
V: TRBV15
DNA: TGTGCCACCAGCAGAGCATACCCCCCTAGGGGCGACGAGCAGTACTTC
CDR3: CATSRAYPPRGDEQYF

size: -
D: -
J: TRBJ1-4
V: TRBV7-2
DNA: TGTGCCAGCAGCGAAAGGACAGTCGGGGAAAAACTGTTTTTT
CDR3: CASSERTVGEKLFF

size: few
D: -
J: TRBJ2-2
V: TRBV10-3
DNA: TGTGCCATCAGTGAACTTGACAGTTACACCGGGGAGCTGTTTTTT
CDR3: CAISELDSYTGELFF

size: -
D: TRBD1
J: TRBJ1-2
V: TRBV7-2
DNA: TGTGCCAGCAGCTCCCTCCGGGACAGCAACTATGGCTACACCTTC
CDR3: CASSSLRDSNYGYTF

size: -
D: -
J: TRBJ2-7
V: TRBV5-4
DNA: TGTGCCAGCAGCTCCGCATCCAAACGGACAGTCTACGAGCAGTACTTC
CDR3: CASSSASKRTVYEQYF

size: -
D: TRBD1
J: TRBJ2-1
V: TRBV7-9
DNA: TGTGCCAGCAGCAAGACAGGGGTGAATGAGCAGTTCTTC
CDR3: CASSKTGVNEQFF

size: -
D: -
J: TRBJ2-2
V: TRBV28
DNA: TGTGCTACAGGGATAGACACCGGGGAGCTGTTTTTT
CDR3: CATGIDTGELFF

size: -
D: TRBD1
J: TRBJ2-7
V: TRBV11-2
DNA: TGTGCCAGCAGCTTATCGGGACAGCCATCCTACGAGCAGTACTTC
CDR3: CASSLSGQPSYEQYF

size: -
D: -
J: TRBJ1-5
V: TRBV27
DNA: TGTGCCAGCAGTTTATTCGGCAGGGTGGGCAATCAGCCCCAGCATTTT
CDR3: CASSLFGRVGNQPQHF

size: -
D: -
J: TRBJ1-2
V: TRBV2
DNA: TGTGCCAGCAGTGAAGTCTACACAGATAACTATGGCTACACCTTC
CDR3: CASSEVYTDNYGYTF

size: -
D: TRBD2
J: TRBJ2-5
V: TRBV19
DNA: TGTGCCAGTAGTATTGGTTCGGCTAGCGGACAAGAGACCCAGTACTTC
CDR3: CASSIGSASGQETQYF

size: -
D: -
J: TRBJ1-6
V: TRBV7-2
DNA: TGTGCCAGCAGCTCCAATCAGGGAAGTTCACCCCTCCACTTT
CDR3: CASSSNQGSSPLHF

size: -
D: TRBD1
J: TRBJ1-5
V: TRBV7-9
DNA: TGTGCCAGCAGTCAGGGGACAGGGGGCCGGAATCAGCCCCAGCATTTT
CDR3: CASSQGTGGRNQPQHF

size: -
D: TRBD2
J: TRBJ2-7
V: TRBV27
DNA: TGTGCCAGCAGTGTGCGGGAGTTCTACGAGCAGTACTTC
CDR3: CASSVREFYEQYF

size: once
D: TRBD2
J: TRBJ2-5
V: TRBV10-3
DNA: TGTGCCATCAGTGGGCCCATTACTAGCGGGGGGGATCAAGAAACCCAGTACTTC
CDR3: CAISGPITSGGDQETQYF

size: -
D: TRBD2
J: TRBJ2-1
V: TRBV5-8
DNA: TGTGCCACTATGACAGGCGCGAGCGGGAGGGCGGTTGAGCAGTTCTTC
CDR3: CATMTGASGRAVEQFF

size: once
D: TRBD2
J: TRBJ2-3
V: TRBV11-2
DNA: TGTGCCAGCAGCACCCGTCCCGGGGGGGTTGGAGATACGCAGTATTTT
CDR3: CASSTRPGGVGDTQYF

size: -
D: -
J: TRBJ2-2
V: TRBV28
DNA: TGTGCCAGCAGTTTACCTCTTACCGGGGAGCTGTTTTTT
CDR3: CASSLPLTGELFF

size: -
D: TRBD2
J: TRBJ2-1
V: TRBV10-1
DNA: TGCGCCAGCAGTCCACGGACTAGCGGCCACAATGAGCAGTTCTTC
CDR3: CASSPRTSGHNEQFF

size: -
D: TRBD2
J: TRBJ2-2
V: TRBV5-1
DNA: TGCGCCAGCAGCGATCAGTACGGACTAGCGGGAGTCACCGGGGAGCTGTTTTTT
CDR3: CASSDQYGLAGVTGELFF

size: -
D: TRBD2
J: TRBJ2-2
V: TRBV7-2
DNA: TGTGCCAGCACCCCCCGGGGGGTCCGGCCCGGGGAGCTGTTTTTT
CDR3: CASTPRGVRPGELFF

size: -
D: -
J: TRBJ1-5
V: TRBV18
DNA: TGTGCCAGCTCACCCAGGACCCAGGGCCAGGGGCCCCAGCATTTT
CDR3: CASSPRTQGQGPQHF

size: few
D: -
J: TRBJ1-1
V: TRBV11-3
DNA: TGTGCCAGCAGCTTAGGCAGGTGGAACACTGAAGCTTTCTTT
CDR3: CASSLGRWNTEAFF

size: -
D: TRBD1
J: TRBJ1-2
V: TRBV5-1
DNA: TGCGCCAGCAGCTCGGACAGGATAAACTATGGCTACACCTTC
CDR3: CASSSDRINYGYTF

size: -
D: -
J: TRBJ1-4
V: TRBV6-5
DNA: TGTGCCAGCAGTTACTCGGGACAAATAAATGAAAAACTGTTTTTT
CDR3: CASSYSGQINEKLFF

size: -
D: -
J: TRBJ1-1
V: TRBV2
DNA: TGTGCCAGCTCCTTACAGCCGAACACTGAAGCTTTCTTT
CDR3: CASSLQPNTEAFF

size: -
D: -
J: TRBJ1-2
V: TRBV29-1
DNA: TGCAGCGTTGAAGGAAGGGGAGTCGGTCCAGGGAGGGGGGGCTACACCTTC
CDR3: CSVEGRGVGPGRGGYTF

size: -
D: -
J: TRBJ2-3
V: TRBV2
DNA: TGTGCCAGCAGCGGGGGGCCCTCAGATACGCAGTATTTT
CDR3: CASSGGPSDTQYF

size: -
D: -
J: TRBJ1-2
V: TRBV28
DNA: TGTGCCAGCAGTTTTGGGGGGGGCGAAGGGTATGGCTACACCTTC
CDR3: CASSFGGGEGYGYTF

size: -
D: TRBD2
J: TRBJ2-7
V: TRBV6-5
DNA: TGTGCCAGCAGCAGACTAGCGGGAGTATCCTACGAGCAGTACTTC
CDR3: CASSRLAGVSYEQYF

size: -
D: -
J: TRBJ1-1
V: TRBV15
DNA: TGTGCCACCAGCAGAGCCGCAGTCATGAACACTGAAGCTTTCTTT
CDR3: CATSRAAVMNTEAFF

size: -
D: -
J: TRBJ1-1
V: TRBV7-9
DNA: TGTGCCAGCACACAGAACACTGAAGCTTTCTTT
CDR3: CASTQNTEAFF

size: -
D: TRBD2
J: TRBJ2-3
V: TRBV2
DNA: TGTGCCAGCAGTCCAAGACTAGCGGGGTCGGGAGATACGCAGTATTTT
CDR3: CASSPRLAGSGDTQYF

size: -
D: TRBD1
J: TRBJ2-1
V: TRBV19
DNA: TGTGCCAGTAGTATCTTGTTCTACCCGGGACAGGGTGGGAGTGAGCAGTTCTTC
CDR3: CASSILFYPGQGGSEQFF

size: few
D: -
J: TRBJ2-3
V: TRBV28
DNA: TGTGCCAGCAGTTTGAGTAGCGGCACAGATACGCAGTATTTT
CDR3: CASSLSSGTDTQYF

size: few
D: TRBD1
J: TRBJ2-2
V: TRBV19
DNA: TGTGCCAGTACCTCGACAGGGGGTGGCAGGGAGCTGTTTTTT
CDR3: CASTSTGGGRELFF

size: -
D: -
J: TRBJ1-3
V: TRBV5-6
DNA: TGTGCCAGCAGCTTGGCAGGGGTTCGAAACACCATATATTTT
CDR3: CASSLAGVRNTIYF

size: -
D: TRBD1
J: TRBJ2-2
V: TRBV14
DNA: TGTGCCAGCAGCCACCATCTGGGACAGGGGGCCGGTGGCGGGGAGCTGTTTTTT
CDR3: CASSHHLGQGAGGGELFF